This TCR beta chain comes out of a study of blood T cell repertoires in COVID-19. The authors' processing: The authors estimated nucleated cell counts from reference gene primer amplification. Clones were read by immunoSEQ multiplex PCR, and TCRdb kept only the in-frame ones, dropping some. D and trimming come from the DNA, and the V and J calls and clone size come from that table. The sample carries some 120,000 clones, about 85% recorded once. Looked up from germline, CDR1 is MNHEY and CDR2 is SMNVEV (reference sequence). The ends were cut back, 6 bases at V and 0 bases at J, with 15 bases in the middle. This CDR3 is 16 amino acids long.

The clonotype comes from a man aged 55 to 69 with acute or convalescent COVID-19. Sequenced sample: peripheral blood. The J gene is TRBJ1-5, the V gene TRBV27; possible D gene TRBD1, 6 bases. CDR3 protein: CASRPGAGASNQPQHF. The DNA of the CDR3 is TGTGCCAGCAGACCAGGGGCCGGGGCTAGCAATCAGCCCCAGCATTTT.